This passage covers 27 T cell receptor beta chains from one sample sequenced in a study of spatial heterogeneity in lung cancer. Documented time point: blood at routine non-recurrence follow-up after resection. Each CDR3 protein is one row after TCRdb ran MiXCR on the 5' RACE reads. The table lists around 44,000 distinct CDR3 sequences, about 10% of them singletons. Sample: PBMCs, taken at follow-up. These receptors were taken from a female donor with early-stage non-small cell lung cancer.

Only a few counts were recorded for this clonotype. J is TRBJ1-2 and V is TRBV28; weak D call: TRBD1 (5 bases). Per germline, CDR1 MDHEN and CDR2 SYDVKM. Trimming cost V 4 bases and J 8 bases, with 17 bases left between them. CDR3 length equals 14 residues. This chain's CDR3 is CASSSSGTPEGYTF. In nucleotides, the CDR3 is TGTGCCAGCAGTTCCTCGGGGACCCCGGAAGGCTACACCTTC.

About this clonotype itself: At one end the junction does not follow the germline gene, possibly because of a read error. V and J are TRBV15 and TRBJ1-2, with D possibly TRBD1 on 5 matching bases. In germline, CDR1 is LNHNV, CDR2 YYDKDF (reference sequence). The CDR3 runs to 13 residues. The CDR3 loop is CATSGEGLYGYTF. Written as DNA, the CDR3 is TGTGCCACCAGCGGAGAGGGACTCTATGGCTACACCTTC.

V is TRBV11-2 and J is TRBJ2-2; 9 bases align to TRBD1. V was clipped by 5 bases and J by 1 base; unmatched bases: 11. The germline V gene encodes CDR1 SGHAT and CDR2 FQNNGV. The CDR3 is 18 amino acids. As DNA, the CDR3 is TGTGCCAGCAGCCCCCTCGGACCGGGACAGGGGAACACCGGGGAGCTGTTTTTT. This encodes CASSPLGPGQGNTGELFF.

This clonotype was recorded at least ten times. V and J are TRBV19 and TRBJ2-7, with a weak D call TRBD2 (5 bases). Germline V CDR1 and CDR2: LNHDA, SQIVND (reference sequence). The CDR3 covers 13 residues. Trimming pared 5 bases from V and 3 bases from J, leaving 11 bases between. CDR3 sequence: CASSGLGSYEQYF. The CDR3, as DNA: TGTGCCAGTAGTGGTTTGGGGAGCTACGAGCAGTACTTC.

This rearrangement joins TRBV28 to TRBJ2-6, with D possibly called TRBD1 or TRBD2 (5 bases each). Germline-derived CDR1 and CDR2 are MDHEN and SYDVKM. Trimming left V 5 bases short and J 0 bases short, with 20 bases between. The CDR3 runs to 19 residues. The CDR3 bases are TGTGCCAGCAGTCCCCCCCGGGGCAGTGACCGCTCTGGGGCCAACGTCCTGACTTTC. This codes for CASSPPRGSDRSGANVLTF. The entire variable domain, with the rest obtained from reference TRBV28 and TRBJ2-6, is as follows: DVKVTQSSRYLVKRTGEKVFLECVQDMDHENMFWYRQDPGLGLRLIYFSYDVKMKEKGDIPEGYSVSREKKERFSLILESASTNQTSMYLCASSPPRGSDRSGANVLTFGAGSRLTVL.

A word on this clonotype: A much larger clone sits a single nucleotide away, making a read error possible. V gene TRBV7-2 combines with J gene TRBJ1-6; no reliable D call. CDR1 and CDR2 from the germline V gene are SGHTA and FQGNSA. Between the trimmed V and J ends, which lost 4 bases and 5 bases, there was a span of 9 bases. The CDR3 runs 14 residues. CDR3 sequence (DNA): TGTGCCAGCAGCTCCTGCTGGGATAATTCACCCCTCCACTTT. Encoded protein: CASSSCWDNSPLHF.

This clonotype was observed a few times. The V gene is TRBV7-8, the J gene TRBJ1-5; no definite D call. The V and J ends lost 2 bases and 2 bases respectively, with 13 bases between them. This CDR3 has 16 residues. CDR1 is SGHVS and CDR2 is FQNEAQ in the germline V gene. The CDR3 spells CASSLTPLFGNQPQHF. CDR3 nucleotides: TGTGCCAGCAGCTTAACCCCCTTATTCGGCAATCAGCCCCAGCATTTT.

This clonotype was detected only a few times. CDR3 in DNA: TGTGCCAGCAGCTTGGCAGCAGGGGCACAAGAGACCCAGTACTTC. It encodes CASSLAAGAQETQYF. The chain combines TRBV5-6 with TRBJ2-5; possibly TRBD1 for D (6 bases). Germline CDR1 and CDR2: SGHDT and YYEEEE. There are 15 residues in the CDR3. The V end lost 0 bases, the J end lost 2 bases, and 11 bases lay between the germline ends.

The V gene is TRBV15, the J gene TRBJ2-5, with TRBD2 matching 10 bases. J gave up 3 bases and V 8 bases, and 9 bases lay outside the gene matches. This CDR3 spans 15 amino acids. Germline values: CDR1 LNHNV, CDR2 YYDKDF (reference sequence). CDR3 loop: CATRASGGAKETQYF. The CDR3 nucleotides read TGTGCCACCCGGGCCAGCGGGGGGGCTAAAGAGACCCAGTACTTC.

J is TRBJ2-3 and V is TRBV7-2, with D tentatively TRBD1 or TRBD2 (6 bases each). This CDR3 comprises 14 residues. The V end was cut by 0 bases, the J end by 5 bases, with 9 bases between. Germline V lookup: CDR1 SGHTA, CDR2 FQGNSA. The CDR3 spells CASSLAGGLDTQYF. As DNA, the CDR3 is TGTGCCAGCAGCTTAGCGGGGGGCCTAGATACGCAGTATTTT.

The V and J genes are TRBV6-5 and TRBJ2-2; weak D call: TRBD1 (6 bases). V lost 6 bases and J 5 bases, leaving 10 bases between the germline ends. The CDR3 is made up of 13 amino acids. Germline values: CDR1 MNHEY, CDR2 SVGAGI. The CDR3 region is CASSIQGTGELFF. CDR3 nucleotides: TGTGCCAGCAGCATCCAGGGGACCGGGGAGCTGTTTTTT.

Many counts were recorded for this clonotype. This CDR3 is CSTTRENTEAFF. The CDR3 coding sequence is TGCAGTACTACACGGGAGAACACTGAAGCTTTCTTT. V is TRBV20-1 and J is TRBJ1-1; D call uncertain. V lost 8 bases to trimming and J lost 1 base, with 11 bases between them. Germline V CDR1 and CDR2: DFQATT, SNEGSKA (reference sequence). The CDR3 covers 12 residues.

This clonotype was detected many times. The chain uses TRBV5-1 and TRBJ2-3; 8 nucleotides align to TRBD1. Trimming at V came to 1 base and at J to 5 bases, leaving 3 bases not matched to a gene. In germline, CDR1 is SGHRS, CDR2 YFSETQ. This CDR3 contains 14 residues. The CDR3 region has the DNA TGCGCCAGCAGCTTGCAGGGGGCGGAAGATACGCAGTATTTT. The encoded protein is CASSLQGAEDTQYF.

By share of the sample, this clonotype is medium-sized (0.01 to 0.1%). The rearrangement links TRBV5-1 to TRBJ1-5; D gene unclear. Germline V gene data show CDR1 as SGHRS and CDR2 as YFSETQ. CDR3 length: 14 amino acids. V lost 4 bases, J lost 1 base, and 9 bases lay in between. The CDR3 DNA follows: TGCGCCAGCAGCCTTACCCCAAGCAATCAGCCCCAGCATTTT. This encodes CASSLTPSNQPQHF.

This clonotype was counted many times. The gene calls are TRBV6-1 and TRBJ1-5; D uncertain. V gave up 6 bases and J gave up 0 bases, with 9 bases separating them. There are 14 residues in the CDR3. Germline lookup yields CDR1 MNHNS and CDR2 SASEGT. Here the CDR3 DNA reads TGTGCCAGCAGGTATGAGTATAGCAATCAGCCCCAGCATTTT. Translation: CASRYEYSNQPQHF.

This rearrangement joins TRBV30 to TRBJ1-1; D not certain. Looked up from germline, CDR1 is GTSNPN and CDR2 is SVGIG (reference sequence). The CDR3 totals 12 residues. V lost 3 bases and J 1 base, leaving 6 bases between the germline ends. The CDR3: CAWRGRNTEAFF. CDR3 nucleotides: TGTGCCTGGAGGGGCAGGAACACTGAAGCTTTCTTT.

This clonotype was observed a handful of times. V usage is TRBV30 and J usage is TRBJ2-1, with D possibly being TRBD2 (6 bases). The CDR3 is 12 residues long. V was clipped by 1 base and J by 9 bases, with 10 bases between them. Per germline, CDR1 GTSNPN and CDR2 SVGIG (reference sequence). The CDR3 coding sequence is TGTGCCTGGAGTGCCGATAGCGGTGAGCAGTTCTTC. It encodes CAWSADSGEQFF.

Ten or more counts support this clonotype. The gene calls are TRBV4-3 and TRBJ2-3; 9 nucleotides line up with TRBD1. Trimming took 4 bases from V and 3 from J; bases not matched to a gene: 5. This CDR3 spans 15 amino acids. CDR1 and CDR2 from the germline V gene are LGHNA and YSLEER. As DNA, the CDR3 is TGCGCCAGCAGCCCACAGGGGGCATGGACAGATACGCAGTATTTT. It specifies CASSPQGAWTDTQYF.

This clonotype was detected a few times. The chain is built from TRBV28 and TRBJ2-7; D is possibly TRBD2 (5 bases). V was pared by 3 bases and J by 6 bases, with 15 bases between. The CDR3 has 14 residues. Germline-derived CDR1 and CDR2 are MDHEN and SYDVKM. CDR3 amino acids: CASSLVLELGEQYF. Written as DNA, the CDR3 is TGTGCCAGCAGTTTGGTACTAGAGTTGGGCGAGCAGTACTTC.

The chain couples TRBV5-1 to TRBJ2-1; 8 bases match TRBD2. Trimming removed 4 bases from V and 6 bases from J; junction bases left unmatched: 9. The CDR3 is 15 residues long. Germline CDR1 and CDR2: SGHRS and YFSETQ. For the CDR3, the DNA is TGCGCCAGCAGCCACGGGGGGGCCAGCGCCAATGAGCAGTTCTTC. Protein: CASSHGGASANEQFF.

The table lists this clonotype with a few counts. The CDR3 nucleotides are TGTGCCAGCAGCCGAAAGACAGGGGGCATTCGGTTGAACACTGAAGCTTTCTTT. Its translation is CASSRKTGGIRLNTEAFF. The genes are TRBV14 and TRBJ1-1, with 10 bases lining up with TRBD1. The CDR3 extends over 18 amino acids. Germline-derived CDR1 and CDR2 are SGHDN and FVKESK. V dropped 4 bases and J dropped 0; count of bases not matched to a gene: 11.

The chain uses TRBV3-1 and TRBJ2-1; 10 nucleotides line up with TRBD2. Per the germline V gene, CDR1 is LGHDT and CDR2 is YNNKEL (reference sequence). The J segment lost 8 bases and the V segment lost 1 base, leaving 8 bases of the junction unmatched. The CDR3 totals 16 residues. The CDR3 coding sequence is TGTGCCAGCAGCCAAGGGCGTCGACTAGCGGGTCATGAGCAGTTCTTC. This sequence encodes CASSQGRRLAGHEQFF.

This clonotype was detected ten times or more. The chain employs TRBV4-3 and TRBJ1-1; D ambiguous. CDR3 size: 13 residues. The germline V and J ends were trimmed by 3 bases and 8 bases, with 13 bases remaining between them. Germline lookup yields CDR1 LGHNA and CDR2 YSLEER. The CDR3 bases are TGCGCCAGCAGCCAGGTTACGAGCGCAGAAGCTTTCTTT. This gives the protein CASSQVTSAEAFF.

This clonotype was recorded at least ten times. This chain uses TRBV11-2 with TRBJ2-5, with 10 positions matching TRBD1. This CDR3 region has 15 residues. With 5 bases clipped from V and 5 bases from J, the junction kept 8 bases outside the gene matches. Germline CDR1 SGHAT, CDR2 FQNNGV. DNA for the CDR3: TGTGCCAGCAGCCCCTGGGACAGGGGAGGGGAGACCCAGTACTTC. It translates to CASSPWDRGGETQYF.

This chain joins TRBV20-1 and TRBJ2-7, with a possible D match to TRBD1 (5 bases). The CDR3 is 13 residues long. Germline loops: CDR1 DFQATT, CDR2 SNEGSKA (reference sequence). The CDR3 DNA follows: TGCACCACCATCAAGGCAGGGCTGGACGAGCAGTACTTC. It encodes CTTIKAGLDEQYF.

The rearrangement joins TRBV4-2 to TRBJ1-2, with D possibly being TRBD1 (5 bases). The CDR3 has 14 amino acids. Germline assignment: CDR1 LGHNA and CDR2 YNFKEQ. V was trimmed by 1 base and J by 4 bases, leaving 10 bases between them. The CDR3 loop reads CASSQAGDGYGYTF. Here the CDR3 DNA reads TGTGCCAGCAGCCAAGCGGGGGACGGCTATGGCTACACCTTC.

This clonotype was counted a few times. CDR3 sequence (DNA): TGTGCCAGCAGTTTTGGGACAATCGGCATTCAGTACTTC. Amino acids: CASSFGTIGIQYF. The chain joins TRBV6-2 or TRBV6-3 to TRBJ2-4, with D perhaps TRBD1 (6 bases). The V gene's germline CDR1 is MNHEY and CDR2 SVGEGT. The V end lost 4 bases, the J end lost 9 bases, and 13 bases lay between the germline ends. The CDR3 is made up of 13 amino acids.